This T cell receptor (beta chain) was found in a study of blood T cell repertoires in COVID-19. Produced via immunoSEQ multiplex PCR; TCRdb's table is partial and in-frame only. Seen here are a few hundred thousand clones, 80% to 95% observed once, and the top ten hold 0.55% to 0.75%. From germline, CDR1 is LNHDA and CDR2 SQIVND (reference sequence). With 6 bases clipped from V and 4 bases from J, the junction kept 5 bases outside the gene matches. The CDR3 is 15 amino acids. Sequenced input: PBMCs or T cells enriched from blood (not recorded which). This clonotype was obtained from a man younger than 30 who had recovered from COVID-19. The chain uses TRBV19 and TRBJ2-2, with TRBD1 matching over 10 bases. The CDR3 coding sequence is TGTGCCAGTAGCCGACAGGGGGCGGTCACCGGGGAGCTGTTTTTT. It yields the protein CASSRQGAVTGELFF.